This TCR beta chain comes out of a study of cytomegalovirus exposure and HLA in healthy donors. Points from the study as a whole: Researchers catalogued approximately 160 TCR beta chains as cytomegalovirus-associated.

This clone has just one count. What it binds is unknown. The CDR3 has 15 residues. Germline CDR1 and CDR2: ENHRY and SYGVKD. J gave up 1 base and V 4 bases, and 4 bases lay outside the gene matches. Generated by immunoSEQ multiplex PCR, the TCRdb table keeps only in-frame clones and is missing some. Here the sample spans about 300,000 clones, more than 75% being singletons. The chain carries TRBV10-3 and TRBJ2-7, with 10 bases matching TRBD2. Sequencing was performed on PBMCs. The source of this sequence is a woman under 30 in good health and CMV-seronegative. Here the CDR3 reads CAISGGTSDSYEQYF. The CDR3 DNA reads as TGTGCCATCAGTGGGGGGACTAGCGATTCCTACGAGCAGTACTTC.